Listed below are T cell receptor beta chains from one sample, sequenced in a study of T cell clonotyping in hematopoietic cell transplantation. The method was immunoSEQ multiplex PCR; TCRdb's version includes in-frame clones alone and lacks a portion of them. The sample holds tens of thousands of clones, 85% to 95% seen once. The sequences come from peripheral blood mononuclear cells, collected before stem cell transplant. These receptors came from a man in his forties or fifties with chronic myeloid leukemia. Some clones in this sample may be carry-over from other donors' samples. CDR3s include the opening cysteine and the closing phenylalanine or tryptophan. A D gene is named only where the DNA matches it firmly. Clone size is shown for a subset of rows, as once, few, many or a class of expanded clone.

v_gene: TRBV4-3; abundance: once; d_gene: NA; j_gene: TRBJ2-7; CDR3nt: TGCGCCAGCAGCCGGGTGTGGGACGGATCCAACTACGAGCAGTACTTC; CDR3aa: CASSRVWDGSNYEQYF
v_gene: TRBV5-1; abundance: NA; d_gene: NA; j_gene: TRBJ1-1; CDR3nt: TGCGCCAGCAGCGGGTGGGCCACTGAAGCTTTCTTT; CDR3aa: CASSGWATEAFF
v_gene: TRBV7-3; abundance: NA; d_gene: TRBD2; j_gene: TRBJ2-7; CDR3nt: TGTGCCAGCAGCTTGGCCAGCGGGGGGTTCTACGAGCAGTACTTC; CDR3aa: CASSLASGGFYEQYF
v_gene: TRBV10-3; abundance: NA; d_gene: TRBD1; j_gene: TRBJ2-2; CDR3nt: TGTGCCATCAGTGGGTTCGGACAGGGATACACCGGGGAGCTGTTTTTT; CDR3aa: CAISGFGQGYTGELFF
v_gene: TRBV13; abundance: NA; d_gene: TRBD1; j_gene: TRBJ1-2; CDR3nt: TGTGCCAGCAGCTTAAACAGGGGTGACTATGGCTACACCTTC; CDR3aa: CASSLNRGDYGYTF
v_gene: TRBV5-6; abundance: once; d_gene: NA; j_gene: TRBJ1-5; CDR3nt: TGTGCCAGCAGCCCCTGGGGCAGGAGCAATCAGCCCCAGCATTTT; CDR3aa: CASSPWGRSNQPQHF
v_gene: TRBV19; abundance: NA; d_gene: NA; j_gene: TRBJ2-3; CDR3nt: TGTGCCAGTATCGACTCGGGATTCACAGATACGCAGTATTTT; CDR3aa: CASIDSGFTDTQYF
v_gene: TRBV29-1; abundance: NA; d_gene: NA; j_gene: TRBJ2-7; CDR3nt: TGCAGCGTTGCTTCAATCCGGGACACCCAGTCGGGGGAGCAGTACTTC; CDR3aa: CSVASIRDTQSGEQYF
v_gene: TRBV7-9; abundance: NA; d_gene: NA; j_gene: TRBJ1-5; CDR3nt: TGTGCCAGCAGCTTATGGTCAGGGACTAGCAGCAATCAGCCCCAGCATTTT; CDR3aa: CASSLWSGTSSNQPQHF
v_gene: TRBV28; abundance: NA; d_gene: NA; j_gene: TRBJ2-7; CDR3nt: TGTGCCAGCAGTTGGTGGACAGCCGGAGGTTCCTACGAGCAGTACTTC; CDR3aa: CASSWWTAGGSYEQYF
v_gene: TRBV6-1; abundance: NA; d_gene: TRBD1; j_gene: TRBJ1-4; CDR3nt: TGTGCCAGCAGCGTCGGACAGGGCAATGAAAAACTGTTTTTT; CDR3aa: CASSVGQGNEKLFF
v_gene: TRBV30; abundance: NA; d_gene: NA; j_gene: TRBJ1-1; CDR3nt: TGTGCCTGGAGTGTAGGAGGGGACACTGAAGCTTTCTTT; CDR3aa: CAWSVGGDTEAFF
v_gene: TRBV6-1; abundance: once; d_gene: TRBD1; j_gene: TRBJ1-5; CDR3nt: TGTGCCAGCAGTGTCCTCGGACAGGAAGTTGGATCTAGCAATCAGCCCCAGCATTTT; CDR3aa: CASSVLGQEVGSSNQPQHF
v_gene: TRBV9; abundance: NA; d_gene: NA; j_gene: TRBJ1-1; CDR3nt: TGTGCCAGCAGCCCCCCCCCGGGGGGCGCAGAAGCTTTCTTT; CDR3aa: CASSPPPGGAEAFF
v_gene: TRBV5-1; abundance: NA; d_gene: TRBD1; j_gene: TRBJ2-2; CDR3nt: TGCGCCAGCAGCTCACCGGGACAGGGGTCGTCCGGGGAGCTGTTTTTT; CDR3aa: CASSSPGQGSSGELFF
v_gene: TRBV27; abundance: NA; d_gene: TRBD1; j_gene: TRBJ2-7; CDR3nt: TGTGCCAGCAGTTTAGACAGGGGACCGTTATACGAGCAGTACTTC; CDR3aa: CASSLDRGPLYEQYF
v_gene: TRBV30; abundance: NA; d_gene: NA; j_gene: TRBJ2-4; CDR3nt: TGTGCCTGGACTCGCGGGGCCAAAAACATTCAGTACTTC; CDR3aa: CAWTRGAKNIQYF
v_gene: TRBV11-3; abundance: NA; d_gene: TRBD1; j_gene: TRBJ2-1; CDR3nt: TGTGCCAGCAGCCACCGGGACAGGGTTGACAATGAGCAGTTCTTC; CDR3aa: CASSHRDRVDNEQFF
v_gene: TRBV4-2; abundance: NA; d_gene: TRBD2; j_gene: TRBJ2-3; CDR3nt: TGTGCCAGCAGCCAAGGGCGGCGGGGGGGCCCCACAGATACGCAGTATTTT; CDR3aa: CASSQGRRGGPTDTQYF
v_gene: TRBV9; abundance: NA; d_gene: NA; j_gene: TRBJ1-2; CDR3nt: TGTGCCAGCAGCGTAGGGGGGGACGGCTACACCTTC; CDR3aa: CASSVGGDGYTF
v_gene: TRBV6-6; abundance: NA; d_gene: NA; j_gene: TRBJ1-5; CDR3nt: TGTGCCAGCAGTTATTCCCGACAGGAAGAACAGCCCCAGCATTTT; CDR3aa: CASSYSRQEEQPQHF
v_gene: TRBV9; abundance: NA; d_gene: NA; j_gene: TRBJ1-5; CDR3nt: TGTGCCAGCAGCGCGTGGGGGATCAATCAGCCCCAGCATTTT; CDR3aa: CASSAWGINQPQHF
v_gene: TRBV4-1; abundance: NA; d_gene: TRBD2; j_gene: TRBJ2-7; CDR3nt: TGCGCCAGCAGCCAACGGGGGGGTGACGAGCAGTACTTC; CDR3aa: CASSQRGGDEQYF
v_gene: TRBV6-5; abundance: NA; d_gene: NA; j_gene: TRBJ2-2; CDR3nt: TGTGCCAGCAGTTACCACGGCAACGGGGAGCTGTTTTTT; CDR3aa: CASSYHGNGELFF
v_gene: TRBV27; abundance: once; d_gene: NA; j_gene: TRBJ1-2; CDR3nt: TGTGCCAGCAGCCTGACTCAGCAGGGAAAGGGCTACACCTTC; CDR3aa: CASSLTQQGKGYTF
v_gene: TRBV5-1; abundance: NA; d_gene: NA; j_gene: TRBJ2-3; CDR3nt: TGCGCCAGCAGCATAGCATGGAGCACAGATACGCAGTATTTT; CDR3aa: CASSIAWSTDTQYF
v_gene: TRBV2; abundance: NA; d_gene: NA; j_gene: TRBJ1-2; CDR3nt: TGTGCCAGCAGTGAAGCTGTAGTGGTTCTCTGGCCCGATGGCTACACCTTC; CDR3aa: CASSEAVVVLWPDGYTF